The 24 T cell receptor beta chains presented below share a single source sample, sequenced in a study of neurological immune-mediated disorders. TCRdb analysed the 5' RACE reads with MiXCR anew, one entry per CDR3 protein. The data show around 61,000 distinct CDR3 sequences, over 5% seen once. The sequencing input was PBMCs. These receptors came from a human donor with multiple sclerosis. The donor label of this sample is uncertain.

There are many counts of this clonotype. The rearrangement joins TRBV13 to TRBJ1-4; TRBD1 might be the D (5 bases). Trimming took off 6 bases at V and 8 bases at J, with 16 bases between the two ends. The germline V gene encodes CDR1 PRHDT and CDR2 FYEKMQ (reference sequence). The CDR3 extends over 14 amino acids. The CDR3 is CASRNTGAREKLFF. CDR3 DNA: TGTGCCAGCAGGAACACAGGAGCGAGGGAAAAACTGTTTTTT. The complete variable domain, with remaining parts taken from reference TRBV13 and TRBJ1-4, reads AAGVIQSPRHLIKEKRETATLKCYPIPRHDTVYWYQQGPGQDPQFLISFYEKMQSDKGSIPDRFSAQQFSDYHSELNMSSLELGDSALYFCASRNTGAREKLFFGSGTQLSVL.

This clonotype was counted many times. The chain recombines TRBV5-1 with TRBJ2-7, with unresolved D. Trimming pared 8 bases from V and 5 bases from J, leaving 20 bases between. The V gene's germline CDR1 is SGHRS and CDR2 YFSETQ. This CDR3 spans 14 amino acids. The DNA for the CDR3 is TGCGCCAGTACCACGGGCGGAACTATCCACGAGCAGTACTTC. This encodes CASTTGGTIHEQYF.

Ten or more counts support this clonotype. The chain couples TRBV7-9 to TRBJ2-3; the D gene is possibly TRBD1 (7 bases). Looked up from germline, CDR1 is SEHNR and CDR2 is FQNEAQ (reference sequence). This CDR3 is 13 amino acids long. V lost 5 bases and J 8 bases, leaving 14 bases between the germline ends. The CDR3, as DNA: TGTGCCAGCAGCCCGAGACAGGGAGGTACGCAGTATTTT. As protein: CASSPRQGGTQYF. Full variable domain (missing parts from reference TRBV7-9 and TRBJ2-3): DTGVSQNPRHKITKRGQNVTFRCDPISEHNRLYWYRQTLGQGPEFLTYFQNEAQLEKSRLLSDRFSAERPKGSFSTLEIQRTEQGDSAMYLCASSPRQGGTQYFGPGTRLTVL.

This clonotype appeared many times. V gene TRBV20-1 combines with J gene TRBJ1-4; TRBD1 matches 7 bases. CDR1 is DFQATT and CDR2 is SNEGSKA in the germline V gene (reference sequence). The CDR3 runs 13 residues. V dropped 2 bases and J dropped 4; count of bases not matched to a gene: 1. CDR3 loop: CSARQGGNEKLFF. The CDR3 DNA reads TGCAGTGCTAGACAGGGGGGTAATGAAAAACTGTTTTTT.

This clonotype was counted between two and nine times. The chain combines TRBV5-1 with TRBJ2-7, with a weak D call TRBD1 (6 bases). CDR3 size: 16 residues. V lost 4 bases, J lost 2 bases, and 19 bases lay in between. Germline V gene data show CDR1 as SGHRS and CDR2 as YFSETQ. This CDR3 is CASSPEPGHLAYEQYF. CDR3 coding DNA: TGCGCCAGCAGCCCTGAACCGGGACATCTTGCCTACGAGCAGTACTTC.

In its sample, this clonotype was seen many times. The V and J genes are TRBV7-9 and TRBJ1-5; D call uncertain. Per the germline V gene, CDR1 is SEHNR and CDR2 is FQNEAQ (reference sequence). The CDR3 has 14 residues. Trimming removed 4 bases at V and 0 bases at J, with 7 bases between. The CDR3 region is CASSYSNSNQPQHF. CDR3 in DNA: TGTGCCAGCAGCTACAGCAATAGCAATCAGCCCCAGCATTTT.

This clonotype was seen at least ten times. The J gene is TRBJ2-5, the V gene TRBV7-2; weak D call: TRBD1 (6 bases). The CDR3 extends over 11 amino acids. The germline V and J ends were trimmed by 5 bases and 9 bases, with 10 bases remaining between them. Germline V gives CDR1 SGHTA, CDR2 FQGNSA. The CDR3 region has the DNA TGTGCCAGCAGCAAGCCAGGGGCCCAGTACTTC. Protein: CASSKPGAQYF.

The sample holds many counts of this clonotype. The CDR3 sequence: CASSTAGTTDYGYTF. DNA of the CDR3: TGCGCCAGCAGCACTGCCGGGACAACGGACTATGGCTACACCTTC. The V call is TRBV5-1, the J call TRBJ1-2; perhaps TRBD1 as D (6 bases). Trimming shortened V by 4 bases and J by 3 bases, and 16 bases separated the two germline ends. The CDR3 extends over 15 amino acids. Germline loops: CDR1 SGHRS, CDR2 YFSETQ.

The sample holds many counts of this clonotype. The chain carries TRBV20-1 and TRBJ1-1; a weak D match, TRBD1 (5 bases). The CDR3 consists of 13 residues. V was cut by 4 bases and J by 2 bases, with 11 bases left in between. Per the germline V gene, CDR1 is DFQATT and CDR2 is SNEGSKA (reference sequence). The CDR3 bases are TGCAGTGCTATCCGGGACTCTAACACTGAAGCTTTCTTT. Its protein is CSAIRDSNTEAFF.

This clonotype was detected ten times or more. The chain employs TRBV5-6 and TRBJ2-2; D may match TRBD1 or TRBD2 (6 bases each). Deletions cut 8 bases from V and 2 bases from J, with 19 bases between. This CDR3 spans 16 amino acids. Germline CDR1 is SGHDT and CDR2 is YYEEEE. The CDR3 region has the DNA TGTGCCAGTTCTCCCTTGGGGGGCGGAAACACCGGGGAGCTGTTTTTT. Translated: CASSPLGGGNTGELFF.

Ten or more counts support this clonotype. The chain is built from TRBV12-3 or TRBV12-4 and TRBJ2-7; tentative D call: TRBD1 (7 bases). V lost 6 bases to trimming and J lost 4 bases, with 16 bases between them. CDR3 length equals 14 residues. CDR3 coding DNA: TGTGCCAGCAGCCCAGGGGGGTGGTCTTACGAGCAGTACTTC. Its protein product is CASSPGGWSYEQYF.

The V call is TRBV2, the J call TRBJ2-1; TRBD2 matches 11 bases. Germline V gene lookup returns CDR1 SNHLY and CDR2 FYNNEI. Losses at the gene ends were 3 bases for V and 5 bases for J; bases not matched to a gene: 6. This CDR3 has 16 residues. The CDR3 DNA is TGTGCCAGCAGTGACTCTAGCGGGAGGTGGAACAATGAGCAGTTCTTC. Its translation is CASSDSSGRWNNEQFF.

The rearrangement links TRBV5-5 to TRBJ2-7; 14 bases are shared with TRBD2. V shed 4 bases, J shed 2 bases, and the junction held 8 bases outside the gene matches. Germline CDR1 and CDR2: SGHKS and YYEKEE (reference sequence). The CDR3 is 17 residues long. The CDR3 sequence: CASSLSRTSGGTYEQYF. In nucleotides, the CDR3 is TGTGCCAGCAGCCTTAGTCGGACTAGCGGGGGGACCTACGAGCAGTACTTC.

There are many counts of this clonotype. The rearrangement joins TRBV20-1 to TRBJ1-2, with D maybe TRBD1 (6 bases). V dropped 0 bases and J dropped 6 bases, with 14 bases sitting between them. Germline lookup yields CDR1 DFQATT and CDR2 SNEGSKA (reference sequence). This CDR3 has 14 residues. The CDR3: CSARDPGRGHGYTF. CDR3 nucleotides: TGCAGTGCTAGAGACCCTGGCAGGGGTCATGGCTACACCTTC.

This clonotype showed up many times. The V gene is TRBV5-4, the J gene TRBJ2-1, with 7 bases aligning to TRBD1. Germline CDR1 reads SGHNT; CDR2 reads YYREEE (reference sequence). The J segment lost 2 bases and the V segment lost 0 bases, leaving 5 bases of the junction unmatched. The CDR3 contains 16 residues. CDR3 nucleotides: TGTGCCAGCAGCTTGGGAGGAAGGGGGCCCTACAATGAGCAGTTCTTC. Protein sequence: CASSLGGRGPYNEQFF.

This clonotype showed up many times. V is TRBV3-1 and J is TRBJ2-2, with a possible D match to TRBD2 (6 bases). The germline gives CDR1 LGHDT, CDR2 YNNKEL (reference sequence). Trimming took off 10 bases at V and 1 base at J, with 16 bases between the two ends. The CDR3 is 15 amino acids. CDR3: CATRTSGGNTGELFF. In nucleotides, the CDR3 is TGTGCCACCAGAACGTCCGGGGGGAACACCGGGGAGCTGTTTTTT.

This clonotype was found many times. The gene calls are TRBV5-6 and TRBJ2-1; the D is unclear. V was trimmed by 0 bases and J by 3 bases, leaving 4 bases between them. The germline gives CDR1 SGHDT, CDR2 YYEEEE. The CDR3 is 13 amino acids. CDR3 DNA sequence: TGTGCCAGCAGCTTGGCCGTCTACAATGAGCAGTTCTTC. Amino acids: CASSLAVYNEQFF.

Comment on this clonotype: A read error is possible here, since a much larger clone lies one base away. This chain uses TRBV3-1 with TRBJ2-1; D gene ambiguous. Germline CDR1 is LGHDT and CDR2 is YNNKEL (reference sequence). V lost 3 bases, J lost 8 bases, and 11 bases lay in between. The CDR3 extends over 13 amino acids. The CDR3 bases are TGTGCCAGCAGCCAGGTGGCTCTGGATGAGCAGTTCTTC. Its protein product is CASSQVALDEQFF.

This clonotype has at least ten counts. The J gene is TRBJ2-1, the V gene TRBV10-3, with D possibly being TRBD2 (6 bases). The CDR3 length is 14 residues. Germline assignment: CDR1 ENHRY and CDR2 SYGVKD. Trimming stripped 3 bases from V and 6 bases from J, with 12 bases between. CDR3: CAISEGRGFNEQFF. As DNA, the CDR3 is TGTGCCATCAGTGAAGGACGGGGGTTCAATGAGCAGTTCTTC.

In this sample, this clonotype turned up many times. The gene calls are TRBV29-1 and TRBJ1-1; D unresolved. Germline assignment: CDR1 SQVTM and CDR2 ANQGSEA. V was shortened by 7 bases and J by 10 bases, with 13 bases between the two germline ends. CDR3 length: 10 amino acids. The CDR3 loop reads CSDTEGRAFF. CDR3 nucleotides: TGCAGCGATACCGAGGGAAGAGCTTTCTTT.

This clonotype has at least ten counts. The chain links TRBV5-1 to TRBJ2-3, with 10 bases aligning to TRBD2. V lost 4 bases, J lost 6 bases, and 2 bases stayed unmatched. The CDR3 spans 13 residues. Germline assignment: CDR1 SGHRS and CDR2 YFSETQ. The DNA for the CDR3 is TGCGCCAGCAGCCTAGCGGGGGAGGATACGCAGTATTTT. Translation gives CASSLAGEDTQYF.

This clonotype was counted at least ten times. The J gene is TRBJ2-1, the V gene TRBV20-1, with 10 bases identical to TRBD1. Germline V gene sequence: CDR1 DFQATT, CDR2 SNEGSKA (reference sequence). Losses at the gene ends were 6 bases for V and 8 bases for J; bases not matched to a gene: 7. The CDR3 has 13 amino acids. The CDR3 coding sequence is TGCAGTGCCGGACAGGGGGTAATATATGAGCAGTTCTTC. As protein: CSAGQGVIYEQFF.

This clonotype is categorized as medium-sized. CDR3 region: CASSRDDSGTGSTRGTF. In DNA, the CDR3 is TGCGCCAGCAGCCGAGACGACTCCGGGACAGGAAGCACCCGCGGCACCTTC. The chain uses TRBV4-1 and TRBJ1-2; 8 bases map to TRBD1. Germline V CDR1 and CDR2: MGHRA, YSYEKL. This CDR3 is built from 17 residues. Trimming took 4 bases from V and 13 from J; bases not matched to a gene: 23.

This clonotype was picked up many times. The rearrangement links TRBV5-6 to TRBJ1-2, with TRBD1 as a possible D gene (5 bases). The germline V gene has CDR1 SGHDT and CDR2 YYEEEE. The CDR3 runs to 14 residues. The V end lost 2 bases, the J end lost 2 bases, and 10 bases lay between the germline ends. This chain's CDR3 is CASSFRGGNYGYTF. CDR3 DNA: TGTGCCAGCAGCTTTCGTGGGGGAAACTATGGCTACACCTTC.